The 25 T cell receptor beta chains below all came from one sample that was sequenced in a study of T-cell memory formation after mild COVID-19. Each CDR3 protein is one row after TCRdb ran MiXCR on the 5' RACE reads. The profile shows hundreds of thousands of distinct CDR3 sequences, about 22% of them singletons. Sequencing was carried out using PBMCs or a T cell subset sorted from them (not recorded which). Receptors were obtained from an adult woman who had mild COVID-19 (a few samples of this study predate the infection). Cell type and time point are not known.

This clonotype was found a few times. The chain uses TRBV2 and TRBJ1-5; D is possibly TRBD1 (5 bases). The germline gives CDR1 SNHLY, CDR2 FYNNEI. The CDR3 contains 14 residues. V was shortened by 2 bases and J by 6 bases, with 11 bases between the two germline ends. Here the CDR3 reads CASSEQGGGQPQHF. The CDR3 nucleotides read TGTGCCAGCAGTGAACAGGGAGGCGGTCAGCCCCAGCATTTT.

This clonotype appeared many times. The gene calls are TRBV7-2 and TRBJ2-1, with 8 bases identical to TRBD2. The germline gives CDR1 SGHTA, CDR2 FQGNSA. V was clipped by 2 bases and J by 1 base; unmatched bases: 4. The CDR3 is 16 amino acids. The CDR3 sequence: CASSLLGGGSYNEQFF. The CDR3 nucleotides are TGTGCCAGCAGCTTATTGGGCGGGGGGTCCTACAATGAGCAGTTCTTC.

CDR3 sequence reads: CAWGGGQGPYEQYF. In DNA form, the CDR3 reads TGTGCCTGGGGTGGCGGACAGGGACCCTACGAGCAGTACTTC. The chain couples TRBV30 to TRBJ2-7; 8 bases agree with TRBD1. Germline CDR1 reads GTSNPN; CDR2 reads SVGIG (reference sequence). The CDR3 extends over 14 amino acids. V shed 5 bases and J 2 bases; nucleotides not matched to a gene: 8.

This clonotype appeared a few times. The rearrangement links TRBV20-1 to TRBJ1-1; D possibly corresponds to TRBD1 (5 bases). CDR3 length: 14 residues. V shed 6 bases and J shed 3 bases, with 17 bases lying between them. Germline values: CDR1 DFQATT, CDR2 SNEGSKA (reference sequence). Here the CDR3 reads CSAQIEGAHTEAFF. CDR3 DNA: TGCAGTGCCCAGATTGAAGGGGCTCACACTGAAGCTTTCTTT.

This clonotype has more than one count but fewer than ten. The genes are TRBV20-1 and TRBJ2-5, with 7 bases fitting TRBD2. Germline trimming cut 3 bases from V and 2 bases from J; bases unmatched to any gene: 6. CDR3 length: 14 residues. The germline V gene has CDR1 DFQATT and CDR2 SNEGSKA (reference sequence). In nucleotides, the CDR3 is TGCAGTGCTAGTAAGAGTAGCGGGCAAGAGACCCAGTACTTC. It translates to CSASKSSGQETQYF.

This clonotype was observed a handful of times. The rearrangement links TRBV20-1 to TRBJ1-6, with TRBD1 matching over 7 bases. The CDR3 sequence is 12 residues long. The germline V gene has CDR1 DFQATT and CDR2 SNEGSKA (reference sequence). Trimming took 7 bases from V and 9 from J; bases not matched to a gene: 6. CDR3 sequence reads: CSDQGGVSPLHF. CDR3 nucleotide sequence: TGCAGTGACCAGGGGGGCGTTTCACCCCTCCACTTT.

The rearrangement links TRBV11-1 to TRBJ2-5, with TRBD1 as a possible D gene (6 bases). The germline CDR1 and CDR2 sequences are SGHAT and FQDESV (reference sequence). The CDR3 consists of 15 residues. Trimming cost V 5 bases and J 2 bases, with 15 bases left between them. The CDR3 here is CASSVDSGTQETQYF. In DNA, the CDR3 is TGTGCCAGCAGCGTCGACTCCGGGACACAAGAGACCCAGTACTTC.

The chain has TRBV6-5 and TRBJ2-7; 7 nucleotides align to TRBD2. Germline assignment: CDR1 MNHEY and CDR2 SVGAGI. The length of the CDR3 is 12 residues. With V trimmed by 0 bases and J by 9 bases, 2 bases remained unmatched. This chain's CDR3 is CASSYSGGGQYF. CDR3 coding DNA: TGTGCCAGCAGTTACTCGGGCGGGGGGCAGTACTTC.

The CDR3 loop is CSVKRSGNTEAFF. The CDR3 DNA is TGCAGCGTTAAAAGGTCAGGGAACACTGAAGCTTTCTTT. The V and J genes are TRBV29-1 and TRBJ1-1; D gene ambiguous. There are 13 residues in the CDR3. Germline V gene lookup returns CDR1 SQVTM and CDR2 ANQGSEA. V dropped 5 bases and J dropped 1 base, with 11 bases sitting between them.

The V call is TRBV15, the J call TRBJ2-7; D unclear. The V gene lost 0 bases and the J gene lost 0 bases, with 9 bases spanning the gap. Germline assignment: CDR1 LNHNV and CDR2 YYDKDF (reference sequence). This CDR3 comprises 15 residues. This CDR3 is CATSRDVTSSYEQYF. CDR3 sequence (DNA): TGTGCCACCAGCAGAGATGTCACGAGCTCCTACGAGCAGTACTTC.

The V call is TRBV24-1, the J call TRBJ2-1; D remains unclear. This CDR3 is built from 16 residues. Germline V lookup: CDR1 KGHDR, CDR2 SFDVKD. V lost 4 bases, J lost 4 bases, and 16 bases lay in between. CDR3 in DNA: TGTGCCACCAGTGAGGGTACATTGGGCACTTACAATGAGCAGTTCTTC. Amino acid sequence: CATSEGTLGTYNEQFF.

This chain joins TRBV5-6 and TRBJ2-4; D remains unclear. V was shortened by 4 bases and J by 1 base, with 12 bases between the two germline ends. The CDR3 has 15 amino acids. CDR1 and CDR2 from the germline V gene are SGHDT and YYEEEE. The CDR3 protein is CASSPTGSAKNIQYF. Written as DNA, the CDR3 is TGTGCCAGCAGCCCTACGGGTTCGGCCAAAAACATTCAGTACTTC.

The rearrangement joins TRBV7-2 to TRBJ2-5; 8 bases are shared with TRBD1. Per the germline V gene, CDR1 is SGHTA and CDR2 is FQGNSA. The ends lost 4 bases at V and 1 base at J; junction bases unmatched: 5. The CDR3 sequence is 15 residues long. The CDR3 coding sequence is TGTGCCAGCAGCTCCTACAGGGGGACCCAAGAGACCCAGTACTTC. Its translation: CASSSYRGTQETQYF.

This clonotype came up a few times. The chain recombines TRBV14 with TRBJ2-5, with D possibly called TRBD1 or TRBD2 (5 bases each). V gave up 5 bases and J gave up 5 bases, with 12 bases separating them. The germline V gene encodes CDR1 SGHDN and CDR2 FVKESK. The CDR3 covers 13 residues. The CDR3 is CASSFRDEETQYF. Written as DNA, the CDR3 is TGTGCCAGCAGCTTCCGGGACGAGGAGACCCAGTACTTC.

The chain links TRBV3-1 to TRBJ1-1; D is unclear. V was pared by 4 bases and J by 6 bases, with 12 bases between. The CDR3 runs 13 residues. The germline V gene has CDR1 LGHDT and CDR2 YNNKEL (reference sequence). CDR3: CASSLLVVSEAFF. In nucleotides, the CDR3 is TGTGCCAGCAGCCTACTGGTGGTCTCTGAAGCTTTCTTT.

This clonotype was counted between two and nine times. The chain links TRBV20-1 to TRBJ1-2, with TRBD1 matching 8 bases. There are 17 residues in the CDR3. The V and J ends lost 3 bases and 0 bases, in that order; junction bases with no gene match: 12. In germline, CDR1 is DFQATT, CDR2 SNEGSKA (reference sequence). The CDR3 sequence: CSASQIQGVLPNYGYTF. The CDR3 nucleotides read TGCAGTGCTAGCCAAATACAGGGGGTCCTGCCTAACTATGGCTACACCTTC.

In DNA form, the CDR3 reads TGTGCCAGCAGCCGTCGGACTAGCGGGAGACGGAACGAGCAGTACTTC. This translates into CASSRRTSGRRNEQYF. The genes are TRBV6-5 and TRBJ2-7; 13 bases are a match to TRBD2. V dropped 6 bases and J dropped 5; count of bases not matched to a gene: 10. Germline CDR1 and CDR2: MNHEY and SVGAGI. The CDR3 has 16 amino acids.

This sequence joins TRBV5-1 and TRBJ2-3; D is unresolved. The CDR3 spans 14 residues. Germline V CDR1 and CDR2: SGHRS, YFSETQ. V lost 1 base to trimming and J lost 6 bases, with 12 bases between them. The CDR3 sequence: CASSLSAEKDTQYF. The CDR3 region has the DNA TGCGCCAGCAGCTTGTCTGCAGAGAAGGATACGCAGTATTTT.

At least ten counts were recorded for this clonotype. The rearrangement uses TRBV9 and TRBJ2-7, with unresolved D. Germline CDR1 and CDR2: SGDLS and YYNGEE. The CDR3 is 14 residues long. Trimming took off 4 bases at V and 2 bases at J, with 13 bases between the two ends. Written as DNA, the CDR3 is TGTGCCAGCAGCCCATCTGGCAGGCCCTACGAGCAGTACTTC. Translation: CASSPSGRPYEQYF.

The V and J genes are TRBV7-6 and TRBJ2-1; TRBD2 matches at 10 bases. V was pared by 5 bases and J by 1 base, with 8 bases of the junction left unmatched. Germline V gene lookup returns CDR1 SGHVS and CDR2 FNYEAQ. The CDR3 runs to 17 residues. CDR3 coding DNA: TGTGCCAGCAGCGCAGCCGGGACTAGCGTTTCCTACAATGAGCAGTTCTTC. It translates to CASSAAGTSVSYNEQFF.

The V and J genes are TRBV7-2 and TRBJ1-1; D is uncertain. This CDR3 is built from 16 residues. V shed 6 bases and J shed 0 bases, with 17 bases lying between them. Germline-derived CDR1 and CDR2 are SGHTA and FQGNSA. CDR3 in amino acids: CASRRTSDWLNTEAFF. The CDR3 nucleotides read TGTGCCAGCAGACGTACAAGTGATTGGCTGAACACTGAAGCTTTCTTT.

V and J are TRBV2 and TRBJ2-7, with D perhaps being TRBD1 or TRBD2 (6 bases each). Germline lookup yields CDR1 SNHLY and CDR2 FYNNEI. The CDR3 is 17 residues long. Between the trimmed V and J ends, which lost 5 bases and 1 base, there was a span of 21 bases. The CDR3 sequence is CASSSMGGLPKSYEQYF. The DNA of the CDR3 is TGTGCCAGCAGTTCGATGGGGGGCCTACCTAAATCCTACGAGCAGTACTTC.

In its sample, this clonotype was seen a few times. The CDR3 region has the DNA TGTGCCAGCAGCCAATTTTACGAGCAGTACTTC. Residues: CASSQFYEQYF. The chain couples TRBV14 to TRBJ2-7, with D unresolved. CDR3 length: 11 amino acids. V gave up 2 bases and J gave up 4 bases, with 3 bases separating them. Germline V gene lookup returns CDR1 SGHDN and CDR2 FVKESK.

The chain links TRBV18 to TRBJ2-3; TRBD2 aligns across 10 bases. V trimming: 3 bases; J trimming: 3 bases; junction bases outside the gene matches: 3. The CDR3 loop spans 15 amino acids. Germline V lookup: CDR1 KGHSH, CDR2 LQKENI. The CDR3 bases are TGTGCCAGCTCACCTCTTAGCGGGAGGACAGATACGCAGTATTTT. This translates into CASSPLSGRTDTQYF. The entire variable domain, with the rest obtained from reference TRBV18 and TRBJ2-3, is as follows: NAGVMQNPRHLVRRRGQEARLRCSPMKGHSHVYWYRQLPEEGLKFMVYLQKENIIDESGMPKERFSAEFPKEGPSILRIQQVVRGDSAAYFCASSPLSGRTDTQYFGPGTRLTVL.

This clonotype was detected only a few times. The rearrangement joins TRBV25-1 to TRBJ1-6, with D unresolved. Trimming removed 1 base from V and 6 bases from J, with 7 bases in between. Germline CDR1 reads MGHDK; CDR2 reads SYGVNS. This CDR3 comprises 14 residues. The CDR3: CASSESVFNSPLHF. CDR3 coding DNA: TGTGCCAGCAGTGAATCTGTCTTTAATTCACCCCTCCACTTT.